These T cell receptor beta chains were read from a single sample in a study of CD8 T cells in Susac syndrome. TCRdb reprocessed the immunoSEQ multiplex PCR reads via MiXCR and lists one record per CDR3 protein. In the table there are about 80,000 distinct CDR3 sequences, just over 90% of which are singletons. The sequenced sample was CD4+ T cells from PBMCs. These receptors all stem from a human donor with Susac syndrome. CDR3s include the opening cysteine and the closing phenylalanine or tryptophan. The D gene is left open where the match is weak. A clone size is listed for some rows: how often the clone was seen (once, few, many), or a class if it is expanded.

TRBJ1-5 14 NA TRBV20-1 NA TGCAGTGCTAGAGAAGTGCAGGGATCACAGCCCCAGCATTTT CSAREVQGSQPQHF
TRBJ2-4 13 NA TRBV7-2 NA TGTGCCAGCAGCTCGGGGTCCAAAAACATTCAGTACTTC CASSSGSKNIQYF
TRBJ2-3 14 NA TRBV7-9 NA TGTGCCAGCAGCTTACGGCGGAGCACAGATACGCAGTATTTT CASSLRRSTDTQYF
TRBJ2-1 15 NA TRBV7-8 NA TGTGCCAGCAGCACGTTGCTTATGCCCTACAATGAGCAGTTCTTC CASSTLLMPYNEQFF
TRBJ1-4 16 NA TRBV4-3 NA TGCGCCAGCAGCCAAGAGGCTTATGGGGGCAAAGAAAAACTGTTTTTT CASSQEAYGGKEKLFF
TRBJ2-7 15 NA TRBV5-1 NA TGCGCCAGCAGCTTGGGCCAGAGGTCGACCTACGAGCAGTACTTC CASSLGQRSTYEQYF
TRBJ2-3 14 NA TRBV5-1 NA TGCGCCAGCAGCTTGGCGCAAACTCCAGATACGCAGTATTTT CASSLAQTPDTQYF
TRBJ2-7 14 NA TRBV28 TRBD2 TGTGCCACCCGGGGGAGCGGGAGGATGTACGAGCAGTACTTC CATRGSGRMYEQYF
TRBJ2-1 13 NA TRBV7-3 NA TGTGCCAGCAGCTTCGTACCCCTCGATGAGCAGTTCTTC CASSFVPLDEQFF
TRBJ2-5 14 once TRBV6-5 NA TGTGCCAGCAGTCCTTCGGTACTACAAGAGACCCAGTACTTC CASSPSVLQETQYF
TRBJ1-1 12 NA TRBV18 NA TGTGCCAGCTCAAGGCAAGACACTGAAGCTTTCTTT CASSRQDTEAFF
TRBJ2-7 14 NA TRBV12-3/TRBV12-4 TRBD2 TGTGCCAGCAGTTTTGGGCTAGCGGGAGTCGAGCAGTACTTC CASSFGLAGVEQYF
TRBJ1-3 13 NA TRBV20-1 NA TGCAGTGCTTTTGTGGGGCGCGGAAACACCATATATTTT CSAFVGRGNTIYF
TRBJ1-2 13 NA TRBV20-1 TRBD1 TGCAGTGCTGCCCCGGGACAGGGCTATGGCTACACCTTC CSAAPGQGYGYTF
TRBJ1-5 14 NA TRBV19 NA TGTGCCAGTAAAAAGTGGCAGAGCAATCAGCCCCAGCATTTT CASKKWQSNQPQHF
TRBJ2-7 16 NA TRBV6-5 TRBD1 TGTGCCAGCAGTTACGAGTACCGGGACAGGGGTCGGGAGCAGTACTTC CASSYEYRDRGREQYF
TRBJ2-1 17 NA TRBV15 TRBD2 TGTGCCACCAGCAGACCCAAGGGGACTAGCGGGAGGGAAGAGCAGTTCTTC CATSRPKGTSGREEQFF
TRBJ2-7 15 once TRBV18 NA TGTGCCAGCTCACCAAACTCTGGGGGAGGCTACGAGCAGTACTTC CASSPNSGGGYEQYF
TRBJ1-3 15 NA TRBV29-1 TRBD1 TGCAGCGTATACGACGACAGGGAGAGAGGAAACACCATATATTTT CSVYDDRERGNTIYF
TRBJ2-3 15 once TRBV7-2 NA TGTGCCAGCAGCCCAGACAGACACATCACAGATACGCAGTATTTT CASSPDRHITDTQYF
TRBJ1-5 15 NA TRBV4-1 TRBD1 TGCGCCAGCAGCCATCGGGACAGAGACAATCAGCCCCAGCATTTT CASSHRDRDNQPQHF
TRBJ1-1 15 NA TRBV5-1 TRBD1 TGCGCCAGCAGCTTGCTTGAGGGGGCGGACACTGAAGCTTTCTTT CASSLLEGADTEAFF
TRBJ1-2 13 NA TRBV29-1 TRBD1 TGCAGCGTTGAGACAGGGGGCGCGCGGGGCTACACCTTC CSVETGGARGYTF
TRBJ1-5 16 NA TRBV19 NA TGTGCCAGTAGTATATCCCCAGGCCGCAAGAATCAGCCCCAGCATTTT CASSISPGRKNQPQHF
TRBJ1-6 16 NA TRBV20-1 NA TGCAGTGCTGCTCCTAACGCCGGGACCCGCCAATCGTCCCTCCACTTT CSAAPNAGTRQSSLHF
TRBJ2-5 15 NA TRBV4-3 NA TGCGCCAGCAGCCAAGAGGCCACGTACCAAGAGACCCAGTACTTC CASSQEATYQETQYF
TRBJ1-4 15 NA TRBV5-1 NA TGCGCCAGCAGCTTGACAGGGTCCAACCATGAAAAACTGTTTTTT CASSLTGSNHEKLFF
TRBJ2-5 17 NA TRBV5-6 NA TGTGCCAGCAGCTCGTTCGGCGGGGAGCCGTACCAAGAGACCCAGTACTTC CASSSFGGEPYQETQYF
TRBJ2-2 15 NA TRBV28 NA TGTGCCAGCCGAGAAGGGGGTTTGGGCACCGGGGAGCTGTTTTTT CASREGGLGTGELFF
TRBJ2-2 13 NA TRBV27 NA TGTGCCAGCAGTTTATCGGCCACCGGGGAGCTGTTTTTT CASSLSATGELFF
TRBJ2-3 17 NA TRBV12-3/TRBV12-4 TRBD1 TGTGCCAGCAGCCGAACCAGGACAGGACGAGGAGGAGATACGCAGTATTTT CASSRTRTGRGGDTQYF
TRBJ2-5 12 few TRBV28 NA TGTGCCAGCAGTTTCCTCGGGGAGACCCAGTACTTC CASSFLGETQYF
TRBJ2-6 18 once TRBV6-5 TRBD1 TGTGCCAGCAGTTACAGGGGACAGTGGTTCTCTGGGGCCAACGTCCTGACTTTC CASSYRGQWFSGANVLTF
TRBJ2-7 13 NA TRBV27 NA TGTGCCAGCAGGAGAGACAGCTACTACGAGCAGTACTTC CASRRDSYYEQYF
TRBJ1-1 15 NA TRBV7-9 NA TGTGCCAGCAGCGCCCGAGGGGGAGGGAACACTGAAGCTTTCTTT CASSARGGGNTEAFF
TRBJ2-7 14 NA TRBV7-3 TRBD1 TGTGCCAGCAGCTTAGGGACGACAGGGGACGAGCAGTACTTC CASSLGTTGDEQYF
TRBJ1-1 15 NA TRBV7-2 NA TGTGCCAGCAGCTCACCCACACGGGAACCACGGGAAGCTTTCTTT CASSSPTREPREAFF
TRBJ2-5 13 NA TRBV7-2 NA TGTGCCAGCAGCTTCACAGACCCACAGGCCCAGTACTTC CASSFTDPQAQYF
TRBJ2-1 14 NA TRBV7-7 NA TGTGCTAGCAGCTTAGCGGCCCTGGGCAATGAGCAGTTCTTC CASSLAALGNEQFF
TRBJ2-7 13 once TRBV6-1 NA TGTGCCAGCAGTGGAGGCGGTACAAACGAGCAGTACTTC CASSGGGTNEQYF
TRBJ1-5 15 NA TRBV3-1 TRBD1 TGTGCCAGCAGCCAAGATACAGGGGGCTTCCAGCCCCAGCATTTT CASSQDTGGFQPQHF
TRBJ2-7 15 NA TRBV6-1 NA TGTGCCAGCACTTCCGGGGGCAGCAACTCCTACGAGCAGTACTTC CASTSGGSNSYEQYF
TRBJ1-6 15 NA TRBV3-1 TRBD1 TGTGCCAGCAGCCCTAGGGACAGGGTCAATTCACCCCTCCACTTT CASSPRDRVNSPLHF
TRBJ2-1 16 NA TRBV27 TRBD2 TGTGCCAGCAGGGCTAGCGGGGGCCGCTCCTACAATGAGCAGTTCTTC CASRASGGRSYNEQFF
TRBJ2-1 14 NA TRBV18 TRBD2 TGTGCCAGCTCACCGTCGGCGGGAGCCAATGAGCAGTTCTTC CASSPSAGANEQFF
TRBJ2-5 15 NA TRBV9 NA TGTGCCAGCAGCGTAGCTCCAGGGCAGAAAGAGACCCAGTACTTC CASSVAPGQKETQYF
TRBJ2-3 11 few TRBV7-9 NA TGTGCCAGCAGCTTTGTAGATACGCAGTATTTT CASSFVDTQYF
TRBJ1-6 16 NA TRBV5-6 NA TGTGCCAGCAGCTTGGGACGAAGGGGCATGAGGTCACCCCTCCACTTT CASSLGRRGMRSPLHF
TRBJ1-2 12 NA TRBV29-1 NA TGCAGCGTTGAGGTCCACTTCGAGGGCTACACCTTC CSVEVHFEGYTF
TRBJ2-5 14 NA TRBV6-5 NA TGTGCCAGCAGAAAGTATCGGGGCCGGGAGACCCAGTACTTC CASRKYRGRETQYF
TRBJ2-6 17 NA TRBV5-1 NA TGCGCCAGCAGCCATGGGACACAGTCCTCTGGGGCCAACGTCCTGACTTTC CASSHGTQSSGANVLTF
TRBJ1-1 14 NA TRBV7-9 NA TGTGCCAGCAGCTTGGGGCTTGGGAACACTGAAGCTTTCTTT CASSLGLGNTEAFF
TRBJ2-3 15 NA TRBV6-2/TRBV6-3 TRBD2 TGTGCCAGCGAGGCGGGAGGGCGTAGCACAGATACGCAGTATTTT CASEAGGRSTDTQYF
TRBJ1-5 11 NA TRBV6-4 NA TGTGCCAGCAAGTTTGGGCAGCCCCAGCATTTT CASKFGQPQHF
TRBJ2-7 15 NA TRBV28 TRBD1 TGTGCCAGCAGTCCGATGGGACAGGGGGATTACGAGCAGTACTTC CASSPMGQGDYEQYF
TRBJ2-2 16 NA TRBV27 TRBD2 TGTGCCAGCAGTCCGGGACTAGCCGGAGGGACCGGGGAGCTGTTTTTT CASSPGLAGGTGELFF
TRBJ1-4 15 NA TRBV12-3/TRBV12-4 NA TGTGCCAGCAGCCCCCCAGGGTGGTACGGTGAAAAACTGTTTTTT CASSPPGWYGEKLFF